This TCR beta chain was found in a study of blood T cell repertoires in COVID-19. TCRdb's table, derived via immunoSEQ multiplex PCR, lists solely in-frame clones and lacks some. This sample has about 310,000 clones, with nearly 90% found just once. In germline, CDR1 is SEHNR, CDR2 FQNEAQ (reference sequence). CDR3 length equals 12 residues. Trimming pared 5 bases from V and 6 bases from J, leaving 11 bases between. J is TRBJ2-7 and V is TRBV7-9; D is unresolved. The sequenced sample consisted of peripheral blood. The source of this sequence is a woman in her forties with COVID-19, enrolled during active disease. The CDR3 region is CASSLLPSEQYF. CDR3 DNA sequence: TGTGCCAGCAGCCTCCTGCCTAGCGAGCAGTACTTC.